One and the same sample provided the 15 T cell receptor beta chains below, sequenced in a study of blood T cell repertoires in COVID-19. Assay: immunoSEQ multiplex PCR; the TCRdb copy retains only in-frame clones and omits some. The sample records some 250,000 clones, 84% being singletons. Sequenced material: peripheral blood. The source of these receptors is a man between 60 and 75 years old with acute or convalescent COVID-19.

J is TRBJ2-7 and V is TRBV3-1 (or the pseudogene TRBV3-2), with D maybe TRBD2 (7 bases). The CDR3 totals 15 residues. Germline V gene data show CDR1 as LGHDT and CDR2 as YNNKEL (reference sequence). V was clipped by 4 bases and J by 7 bases, with 20 bases between them. The CDR3 is CASSPSLAGAGEQYF. The CDR3 DNA reads TGTGCCAGCAGCCCCTCCTTGGCGGGGGCCGGGGAGCAGTACTTC.

The chain uses TRBV2 and TRBJ1-5; 8 positions agree with TRBD1. Unmatched junction bases numbered 2, after V lost 3 bases and J lost 4 bases. CDR3 length equals 14 residues. The germline V gene has CDR1 SNHLY and CDR2 FYNNEI. The CDR3, as DNA: TGTGCCAGCAGTGATGACAGGGGAAATCAGCCCCAGCATTTT. Translated: CASSDDRGNQPQHF.

This clone was detected once. The V and J genes are TRBV4-3 and TRBJ1-1; a weak D match, TRBD1 (5 bases). CDR1 and CDR2 (germline): LGHNA, YSLEER. Trimming removed 5 bases at V and 3 bases at J, with 10 bases between. The CDR3 length is 13 residues. In DNA, the CDR3 is TGCGCCAGCAGCGCACAGGTGGACACTGAAGCTTTCTTT. Translating it yields CASSAQVDTEAFF.

The chain joins TRBV7-8 to TRBJ2-3; 8 nucleotides align to TRBD2. V shed 2 bases and J 0 bases; nucleotides not matched to a gene: 7. Germline V gives CDR1 SGHVS, CDR2 FQNEAQ. The CDR3 is made up of 17 amino acids. CDR3 DNA sequence: TGTGCCAGCAGCTTAAGGGCGGGAGGCCCTAGCACAGATACGCAGTATTTT. It codes for CASSLRAGGPSTDTQYF. Filled out from reference TRBV7-8 and TRBJ2-3, the complete variable domain reads GAGVSQSPRYKVAKRGQDVALRCDPISGHVSLFWYQQALGQGPEFLTYFQNEAQLDKSGLPSDRFFAERPEGSVSTLKIQRTQQEDSAVYLCASSLRAGGPSTDTQYFGPGTRLTVL.

The V and J genes are TRBV28 and TRBJ1-1, with a tentative D call TRBD1 (5 bases). Germline loops: CDR1 MDHEN, CDR2 SYDVKM. With 4 bases removed from V and 1 base from J, the gap between germline ends came to 10 bases. The CDR3 is made up of 14 amino acids. DNA for the CDR3: TGTGCCAGCAGTTCGGGGGGGACGAACACTGAAGCTTTCTTT. Translated: CASSSGGTNTEAFF.

Note on this clone: At one of its ends the junction is not consistent with the germline gene, which may arise from a read error. The CDR3 spells CASSSNLGATNEKLFF. The DNA of the CDR3 is TGTGCCAGCAGTTCCAACCTGGGGGCAACGAATGAAAAACTGTTTTTT. This chain uses TRBV7-2 with TRBJ1-4, with D possibly matching TRBD1 (6 bases). The CDR3 has 16 amino acids. Per germline, CDR1 SGHTA and CDR2 FQGNSA.

This clone was recorded once. This sequence joins TRBV28 and TRBJ1-2, with 9 bases lining up with TRBD1. CDR1 and CDR2 (germline): MDHEN, SYDVKM. Trimming at V came to 5 bases and at J to 3 bases, leaving 4 bases not matched to a gene. The CDR3 extends over 14 amino acids. CDR3 in DNA: TGTGCCAGCAGTGCCGGGACAGGGTACTATGGCTACACCTTC. Its protein product is CASSAGTGYYGYTF.

The J gene is TRBJ1-4, the V gene TRBV6-2 or TRBV6-3; the match to TRBD1 covers 9 bases. The CDR3 extends over 15 amino acids. V shed 2 bases, J shed 7 bases, and the junction held 5 bases outside the gene matches. The germline V gene encodes CDR1 MNHEY and CDR2 SVGEGT. CDR3 sequence: CASSYTGTGSEKLFF. The DNA for the CDR3 is TGTGCCAGCAGTTACACCGGGACAGGGAGTGAAAAACTGTTTTTT.

Note on this clone: Other DNA variants within this sample encode the same CDR3. The gene calls are TRBV15 and TRBJ2-7, with a possible D match to TRBD2 (5 bases). The CDR3 extends over 13 amino acids. Trimming stripped 0 bases from V and 4 bases from J, with 7 bases between. Germline loops: CDR1 LNHNV, CDR2 YYDKDF (reference sequence). Here the CDR3 DNA reads TGTGCCACCAGCAGAGATCCGGGGTACGAGCAGTACTTC. Translating it yields CATSRDPGYEQYF.

V and J are TRBV9 and TRBJ2-3, with 8 bases matching TRBD2. Germline assignment: CDR1 SGDLS and CDR2 YYNGEE. Trimming removed 1 base from V and 3 bases from J; junction bases left unmatched: 7. There are 16 residues in the CDR3. For the CDR3, the DNA is TGTGCCAGCAGCGTAAGCGGGAGTGGTTTTACAGATACGCAGTATTTT. Translation gives CASSVSGSGFTDTQYF. Supplemented by reference TRBV9 and TRBJ2-3, the full variable domain reads DSGVTQTPKHLITATGQRVTLRCSPRSGDLSVYWYQQSLDQGLQFLIQYYNGEERAKGNILERFSAQQFPDLHSELNLSSLELGDSALYFCASSVSGSGFTDTQYFGPGTRLTVL.

V is TRBV6-5 and J is TRBJ1-1; TRBD1 agrees at 8 bases. With V trimmed by 5 bases and J by 4 bases, 9 bases remained unmatched. The CDR3 totals 15 residues. CDR1 and CDR2 from the germline V gene are MNHEY and SVGAGI. The CDR3 sequence: CASSRSTGGGTEAFF. The CDR3, as DNA: TGTGCCAGCAGTCGGTCCACAGGGGGTGGCACTGAAGCTTTCTTT.

V is TRBV7-6 and J is TRBJ1-1; possible D gene TRBD1, 6 bases. V was cut by 1 base and J by 1 base, with 7 bases left in between. Germline-derived CDR1 and CDR2 are SGHVS and FNYEAQ. The CDR3 is 14 amino acids. CDR3 loop: CASSLDRENTEAFF. The CDR3 region has the DNA TGTGCCAGCAGCTTAGACAGGGAGAACACTGAAGCTTTCTTT.

This rearrangement joins TRBV19 to TRBJ1-4, with a possible D match to TRBD1 (5 bases). V gave up 7 bases and J gave up 5 bases, with 14 bases separating them. This CDR3 comprises 14 residues. Germline V gene lookup returns CDR1 LNHDA and CDR2 SQIVND (reference sequence). The CDR3 sequence: CASNPGTHNEKLFF. The CDR3 region has the DNA TGTGCCAGTAACCCAGGGACTCACAATGAAAAACTGTTTTTT.

This chain links TRBV7-3 with TRBJ2-2, with a tentative D call TRBD2 (6 bases). The CDR3 length is 14 residues. V lost 3 bases, J lost 2 bases, and 7 bases lay in between. From germline, CDR1 is SGHTA and CDR2 FQGTGA. DNA of the CDR3: TGTGCCAGCAGCTTGCGGGGAAACACCGGGGAGCTGTTTTTT. Residues: CASSLRGNTGELFF. The full variable domain, with the rest looked up from reference TRBV7-3 and TRBJ2-2, is GAGVSQTPSNKVTEKGKYVELRCDPISGHTALYWYRQSLGQGPEFLIYFQGTGAADDSGLPNDRFFAVRPEGSVSTLKIQRTERGDSAVYLCASSLRGNTGELFFGEGSRLTVL.

CDR3 coding DNA: TGTGCCAGCAGACAGGAGTACAATGAGCAGTTCTTC. Its translation is CASRQEYNEQFF. The V call is TRBV2, the J call TRBJ2-1, with TRBD1 as a possible D gene (5 bases). Trimming removed 6 bases at V and 4 bases at J, with 7 bases between. Per the germline V gene, CDR1 is SNHLY and CDR2 is FYNNEI. This CDR3 contains 12 residues.